The 17 T cell receptor beta chains presented below share a single source sample, sequenced in a study of blood T cell dynamics during melanoma immunotherapy. Time point given: week 3, after first cycle of checkpoint inhibitor. Measured with immunoSEQ multiplex PCR; TCRdb has only the in-frame clones, and not every one. The table lists 7,800 or so clones, about four fifths of them singletons, with roughly 15% in the top ten. The sample here was blood, taken from a patient treated with checkpoint blockade. Source of these receptors: a human donor with melanoma.

The chain uses TRBV11-2 and TRBJ1-5, with a tentative D call TRBD1 (6 bases). Germline V gene data show CDR1 as SGHAT and CDR2 as FQNNGV. The V end lost 5 bases, the J end lost 6 bases, and 20 bases lay between the germline ends. The CDR3 has 16 residues. The CDR3 DNA follows: TGTGCCAGCAGCCTACAGGGATGGGGGCACGGTCAGCCCCAGCATTTT. This translates into CASSLQGWGHGQPQHF.

This chain uses TRBV27 with TRBJ2-4, with 12 bases matching TRBD2. The CDR3 has 17 residues. Germline assignment: CDR1 MNHEY and CDR2 SMNVEV (reference sequence). Losses at the gene ends were 6 bases for V and 1 base for J; bases not matched to a gene: 7. The CDR3 DNA is TGTGCCAGCAGGGCTAGCGGGGGGGCTCGGGCCAAAAACATTCAGTACTTC. Translation: CASRASGGARAKNIQYF.

The chain couples TRBV6-5 to TRBJ1-5; 11 bases are shared with TRBD1. CDR1 is MNHEY, CDR2 SVGAGI, per germline. With V trimmed by 2 bases and J by 4 bases, 1 base remained unmatched. The CDR3 has 15 residues. CDR3 in DNA: TGTGCCAGCAGTTACGGGACAGGGGGGAATCAGCCCCAGCATTTT. As protein: CASSYGTGGNQPQHF.

This rearrangement joins TRBV19 to TRBJ1-3; no clear D. Germline-derived CDR1 and CDR2 are LNHDA and SQIVND (reference sequence). This CDR3 has 13 residues. V was pared by 3 bases and J by 7 bases, with 10 bases between. CDR3 DNA sequence: TGTGCCAGTAGTATGGTCCTTTGGAACACCATATATTTT. Translation: CASSMVLWNTIYF.

This chain connects TRBV28 to TRBJ1-2; perhaps TRBD1 as D (6 bases). The CDR3 has 14 residues. The germline V and J ends were trimmed by 3 bases and 1 base, with 9 bases remaining between them. The germline CDR1 and CDR2 sequences are MDHEN and SYDVKM. CDR3 nucleotide sequence: TGTGCCAGCAGTTTTGAAGGGGGTAACTATGGCTACACCTTC. Protein: CASSFEGGNYGYTF.

J is TRBJ2-1 and V is TRBV7-8; either TRBD1 or TRBD2 may fit D (5 bases each). Germline V gives CDR1 SGHVS, CDR2 FQNEAQ. This CDR3 has 15 amino acids. Trimming left V 1 base short and J 0 bases short, with 7 bases between. The CDR3: CASSLGGFSYNEQFF. The CDR3 DNA reads as TGTGCCAGCAGCTTAGGGGGGTTCTCCTACAATGAGCAGTTCTTC.

The genes are TRBV5-6 and TRBJ2-3; D ambiguous. V lost 3 bases, J lost 7 bases, and 18 bases lay in between. Germline CDR1 and CDR2: SGHDT and YYEEEE. There are 15 residues in the CDR3. CDR3 in DNA: TGTGCCAGCAGCTCCCTGGGATCCGGAAAAAATACGCAGTATTTT. Protein product: CASSSLGSGKNTQYF.

This chain joins TRBV6-5 and TRBJ2-3; a weak D match, TRBD2 (5 bases). The CDR3 is made up of 15 amino acids. The ends were cut back, 7 bases at V and 0 bases at J, with 14 bases in the middle. Germline V CDR1 and CDR2: MNHEY, SVGAGI. The DNA for the CDR3 is TGTGCCAGCAATCGCCGCGGGCCCAGCACAGATACGCAGTATTTT. It codes for CASNRRGPSTDTQYF.

For the CDR3, the DNA is TGTGCCAGCAGTCGCAACAGGGTCCACGAGCAGTACTTC. Protein sequence: CASSRNRVHEQYF. The J gene is TRBJ2-7, the V gene TRBV7-9; the D gene is possibly TRBD1 (6 bases). The germline V and J ends were trimmed by 6 bases and 5 bases, with 14 bases remaining between them. Germline CDR1 reads SEHNR; CDR2 reads FQNEAQ (reference sequence). There are 13 residues in the CDR3.

V usage is TRBV27 and J usage is TRBJ2-7; D is perhaps TRBD1 (5 bases). The CDR3 loop spans 15 amino acids. The V end was cut by 5 bases, the J end by 0 bases, with 14 bases between. CDR1 is MNHEY and CDR2 is SMNVEV in the germline V gene (reference sequence). This chain's CDR3 is CASSVQVLSSYEQYF. In DNA form, the CDR3 reads TGTGCCAGCAGTGTACAGGTCCTGAGCTCCTACGAGCAGTACTTC.

This clone was observed a handful of times. V usage is TRBV5-6 and J usage is TRBJ2-3, with D uncertain. Per the germline V gene, CDR1 is SGHDT and CDR2 is YYEEEE. The CDR3 loop spans 14 amino acids. The germline V and J ends were trimmed by 4 bases and 4 bases, with 13 bases remaining between them. In DNA form, the CDR3 reads TGTGCCAGCAGCCTGATAAGGGCCCCAGATACGCAGTATTTT. Protein: CASSLIRAPDTQYF.

In this sample, this clone turned up once. The chain joins TRBV13 to TRBJ1-1, with D maybe TRBD1 (5 bases). Germline V gives CDR1 PRHDT, CDR2 FYEKMQ (reference sequence). This CDR3 has 14 residues. Trimming took off 5 bases at V and 4 bases at J, with 14 bases between the two ends. The CDR3 is CASSPRGGSTEAFF. As DNA, the CDR3 is TGTGCCAGCAGCCCTAGGGGTGGAAGCACTGAAGCTTTCTTT.

This clone was observed a few times. The rearrangement links TRBV6-6 to TRBJ1-2; maybe TRBD1 (5 bases). V shed 7 bases and J shed 4 bases, with 22 bases lying between them. The CDR3 has 16 amino acids. CDR1 is MNHNY and CDR2 is SVGAGI in the germline V gene (reference sequence). The CDR3 spells CASTHTLTRQTYGYTF. The CDR3 DNA follows: TGTGCCAGCACCCACACCCTTACTCGACAGACCTATGGCTACACCTTC.

The chain combines TRBV7-8 with TRBJ1-1; perhaps TRBD1 as D (5 bases). The length of the CDR3 is 16 residues. The germline gives CDR1 SGHVS, CDR2 FQNEAQ. V was cut by 5 bases and J by 0 bases, with 16 bases left in between. This chain's CDR3 is CASSTTGGLLNTEAFF. The CDR3 nucleotides are TGTGCCAGCAGCACAACGGGGGGACTACTGAACACTGAAGCTTTCTTT.

V usage is TRBV2 and J usage is TRBJ2-7; tentative D call: TRBD2 (7 bases). Looked up from germline, CDR1 is SNHLY and CDR2 is FYNNEI. The CDR3 runs 14 residues. The V gene lost 8 bases and the J gene lost 1 base, with 15 bases spanning the gap. DNA for the CDR3: TGTGCCAGCCTGGGGGGGGCACGGTCCTACGAGCAGTACTTC. Translated, it gives CASLGGARSYEQYF.

This clone appeared once. The chain uses TRBV11-2 and TRBJ1-2, with 9 bases lining up with TRBD1. The CDR3 extends over 15 amino acids. CDR1 and CDR2 (germline): SGHAT, FQNNGV. V shed 4 bases, J shed 4 bases, and the junction held 7 bases outside the gene matches. The DNA of the CDR3 is TGTGCCAGCAGCTCCCGGGACAGGGCTACCTATGGCTACACCTTC. Protein sequence: CASSSRDRATYGYTF.

The gene calls are TRBV9 and TRBJ2-7, with D maybe TRBD2 (5 bases). CDR1 and CDR2 from the germline V gene are SGDLS and YYNGEE. The V end was cut by 0 bases, the J end by 4 bases, with 14 bases between. The CDR3 has 15 residues. The CDR3 protein is CASSVGGQATYEQYF. The CDR3 DNA reads as TGTGCCAGCAGCGTAGGCGGGCAGGCAACGTACGAGCAGTACTTC.